The sequence of this T cell receptor (beta chain) was determined in a study of regulatory T cells in long-lasting Graves disease. Time point denoted: newly diagnosed GD, antithyroid drugs for less than 3 months. Researchers made the TCR library from RNA that was extracted from PBMCs. Construction of the TCR beta libraries employed iRepertoire HTBI primers in conjunction with Arm-PCR of CDR3 regions. TCRdb fed the multiplex PCR reads into MiXCR, producing one record per CDR3 protein. The table has a few hundred thousand distinct CDR3 sequences, around 15% seen once. The germline CDR1 and CDR2 sequences are ENHRY and SYGVKD. The CDR3 length is 12 residues. V lost 10 bases, J lost 14 bases, and 14 bases stayed unmatched. This sample also belongs to another study, concerning T cells in Graves' hyperthyroidism and ophthalmopathy.

The TCR sequence derives from a man in his forties with Graves disease. Sequenced material: peripheral blood mononuclear cells (PBMCs), taken at new diagnosis, from a patient treated with antithyroid drugs. The chain joins TRBV10-3 to TRBJ2-3; 8 bases line up with TRBD1. The CDR3: CASSLDRAGPYF. The CDR3 bases are TGTGCCAGCAGCTTGGACAGGGCGGGTCCGTATTTT.